These 14 T cell receptor beta chains were sequenced from one sample in a study of cytomegalovirus exposure and HLA in healthy donors. Use of 60 Vbeta and 13 Jbeta primers characterized the PCR. Generated by immunoSEQ multiplex PCR, the TCRdb table keeps only in-frame clones and is missing some. This sample has some 100,000 clones; 70% to 80% occur once, and the top ten carry around 5%. Input material: PBMCs. Source of these receptors: a man between 45 and 60 years old in good health and CMV-seropositive.

The chain recombines TRBV29-1 with TRBJ1-2; D is unresolved. The V and J ends lost 3 bases and 7 bases respectively, with 18 bases between them. CDR1 is SQVTM, CDR2 ANQGSEA, per germline. CDR3 length: 14 residues. Here the CDR3 DNA reads TGCAGCGTTGAGGAAACGGATCATGGCGGTGGCTACACCTTC. Its translation: CSVEETDHGGGYTF.

This clone has only a few counts. The rearrangement joins TRBV6-1 to TRBJ1-1; 8 positions match TRBD1. V trimming: 3 bases; J trimming: 11 bases; junction bases outside the gene matches: 8. Germline CDR1 MNHNS, CDR2 SASEGT. The CDR3 is 13 residues long. The CDR3: CASSDGTGSSAFF. The CDR3 nucleotides are TGTGCCAGCAGTGACGGGACAGGTAGTAGTGCTTTCTTT.

The chain carries TRBV5-1 and TRBJ2-1; 11 bases match TRBD2. The CDR3 extends over 13 amino acids. CDR1 is SGHRS and CDR2 is YFSETQ in the germline V gene. V trimming: 3 bases; J trimming: 13 bases; junction bases outside the gene matches: 6. The CDR3 loop is CASSSLAGGRQFF. In DNA form, the CDR3 reads TGCGCCAGCAGCTCTCTAGCGGGGGGCCGCCAGTTCTTC.

The chain is built from TRBV7-2 and TRBJ2-7; the match to TRBD2 covers 7 bases. V shed 5 bases and J 5 bases; nucleotides not matched to a gene: 12. Germline lookup yields CDR1 SGHTA and CDR2 FQGNSA. This CDR3 spans 15 amino acids. CDR3 in amino acids: CASSPFGGSIHEQYF. The CDR3 region has the DNA TGTGCCAGCAGCCCCTTCGGGGGGAGCATCCACGAGCAGTACTTC.

V usage is TRBV6-4 and J usage is TRBJ2-3; the D gene is possibly TRBD1 (6 bases). The CDR3 extends over 16 amino acids. V was shortened by 6 bases and J by 5 bases, with 21 bases between the two germline ends. In germline, CDR1 is MRHNA, CDR2 SNTAGT. In nucleotides, the CDR3 is TGTGCCAGCAGCACCCAGTCAGCACAGGGAATAGATACGCAGTATTTT. Translating it yields CASSTQSAQGIDTQYF.

This clone was seen just once. The chain recombines TRBV18 with TRBJ1-5; no firm D call. The CDR3 loop spans 15 amino acids. The V gene lost 3 bases and the J gene lost 4 bases, with 13 bases spanning the gap. Germline CDR1 KGHSH, CDR2 LQKENI. The CDR3 protein is CASSPLSGENQPQHF. As DNA, the CDR3 is TGTGCCAGCTCACCCCTAAGTGGGGAGAATCAGCCCCAGCATTTT. The full variable domain, in which reference TRBV18 and TRBJ1-5 provide the parts outside the CDR3, is NAGVMQNPRHLVRRRGQEARLRCSPMKGHSHVYWYRQLPEEGLKFMVYLQKENIIDESGMPKERFSAEFPKEGPSILRIQQVVRGDSAAYFCASSPLSGENQPQHFGDGTRLSIL.

Only a few counts were recorded for this clone. The chain joins TRBV7-2 to TRBJ2-1; D possibly corresponds to TRBD1 (8 bases). Germline-derived CDR1 and CDR2 are SGHTA and FQGNSA. The CDR3 totals 15 residues. V gave up 5 bases and J gave up 4 bases, with 15 bases separating them. The CDR3 bases are TGTGCCAGCAGCCTCGGACAGGGAGGGTACAATGAGCAGTTCTTC. Its protein is CASSLGQGGYNEQFF. Combining the CDR3 with reference TRBV7-2 and TRBJ2-1 gives the whole variable domain GAGVSQSPSNKVTEKGKDVELRCDPISGHTALYWYRQSLGQGLEFLIYFQGNSAPDKSGLPSDRFSAERTGGSVSTLTIQRTQQEDSAVYLCASSLGQGGYNEQFFGPGTRLTVL.

This chain joins TRBV5-4 and TRBJ2-7; possibly TRBD1 for D (5 bases). The CDR3 totals 16 residues. The V end was cut by 0 bases, the J end by 4 bases, with 17 bases between. Per the germline V gene, CDR1 is SGHNT and CDR2 is YYREEE (reference sequence). The CDR3 sequence: CASSLGGRGPGYEQYF. The CDR3 nucleotides are TGTGCCAGCAGCTTGGGAGGTCGTGGGCCAGGGTACGAGCAGTACTTC.

The chain joins TRBV28 to TRBJ1-6; D perhaps matches TRBD1 (6 bases). The germline CDR1 and CDR2 sequences are MDHEN and SYDVKM. V was pared by 2 bases and J by 8 bases, with 10 bases between. The CDR3 is 14 residues long. Written as DNA, the CDR3 is TGTGCCAGCAGTTTAGGGTCAGGGGATTCACCCCTCCACTTT. Translating it yields CASSLGSGDSPLHF.

The chain employs TRBV29-1 and TRBJ1-1, with TRBD1 matching over 7 bases. This CDR3 comprises 16 residues. Germline CDR1 and CDR2: SQVTM and ANQGSEA. V was clipped by 0 bases and J by 4 bases; unmatched bases: 11. CDR3 in DNA: TGCAGCGTTGAAGATAGGAGGAGGGGGCAGGGCACTGAAGCTTTCTTT. Its protein product is CSVEDRRRGQGTEAFF.

The chain combines TRBV18 with TRBJ2-7, with TRBD1 matching over 8 bases. Looked up from germline, CDR1 is KGHSH and CDR2 is LQKENI. V trimming: 3 bases; J trimming: 4 bases; junction bases outside the gene matches: 8. The CDR3 spans 15 residues. CDR3 sequence reads: CASSPGQGTAYEQYF. The CDR3 region has the DNA TGTGCCAGCTCACCTGGACAGGGTACTGCTTACGAGCAGTACTTC.

The J gene is TRBJ1-1, the V gene TRBV5-1; tentatively, D is TRBD1 (5 bases). Germline V gene data show CDR1 as SGHRS and CDR2 as YFSETQ. This CDR3 has 15 amino acids. Trimming took 4 bases from V and 0 from J, leaving 13 bases between them. The CDR3 nucleotides read TGCGCCAGCAGCCAGGGCGAATTAATGAACACTGAAGCTTTCTTT. It specifies CASSQGELMNTEAFF.

The chain links TRBV20-1 to TRBJ2-7; no clear D gene. V was shortened by 1 base and J by 6 bases, with 7 bases between the two germline ends. CDR1 and CDR2 (germline): DFQATT, SNEGSKA (reference sequence). This CDR3 comprises 11 residues. As DNA, the CDR3 is TGCAGTGCTAGAGTGGTGGCCGAGCAGTACTTC. It specifies CSARVVAEQYF.

This chain joins TRBV7-9 and TRBJ1-5; a possible D gene is TRBD1 (6 bases). The CDR3 loop spans 17 amino acids. Trimming took off 4 bases at V and 1 base at J, with 17 bases between the two ends. The germline CDR1 and CDR2 sequences are SEHNR and FQNEAQ (reference sequence). This chain's CDR3 is CASSYATRTASNQPQHF. CDR3 nucleotide sequence: TGTGCCAGCAGCTACGCGACCCGGACAGCCAGCAATCAGCCCCAGCATTTT. Variable domain in full (rest from reference TRBV7-9 and TRBJ1-5): DTGVSQNPRHKITKRGQNVTFRCDPISEHNRLYWYRQTLGQGPEFLTYFQNEAQLEKSRLLSDRFSAERPKGSFSTLEIQRTEQGDSAMYLCASSYATRTASNQPQHFGDGTRLSIL.